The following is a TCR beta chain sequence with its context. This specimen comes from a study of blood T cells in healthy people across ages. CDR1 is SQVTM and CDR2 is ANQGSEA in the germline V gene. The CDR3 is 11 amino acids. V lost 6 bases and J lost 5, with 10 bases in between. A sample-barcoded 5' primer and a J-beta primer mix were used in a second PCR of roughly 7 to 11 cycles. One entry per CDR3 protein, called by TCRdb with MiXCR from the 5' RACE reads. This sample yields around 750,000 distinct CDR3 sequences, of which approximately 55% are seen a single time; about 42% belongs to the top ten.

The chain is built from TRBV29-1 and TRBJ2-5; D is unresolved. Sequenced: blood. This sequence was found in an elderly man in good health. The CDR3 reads CSVVPPETQYF. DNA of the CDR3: TGCAGCGTGGTGCCCCCGGAGACCCAGTACTTC.